This section outlines one TCR beta chain sequence together with its context. The table lists this clone with a few counts. Its antigen remains undetermined. No much larger clone exists at a distance of one base, and base qualities are not known. V is pruned by 0 bases and J by 2 bases, leaving 5 bases of the junction without a gene match. From its cysteine to its phenylalanine, the CDR3 spans 16 amino acids. Only the CDR3 DNA is retained, 48 bases long and in frame from the first base. Based on the germline V gene (reference sequence), the CDR1 and CDR2 sequences are LGHDT and YNNKEL. The data originate from a study of blood T cell repertoires in COVID-19 (dated by TCRdb to the early 2020s). General notes on the study: Collaborator samples came from the United States, Italy and Spain and covered acute and convalescent phases of COVID-19. The prospective study material was composed of cDNA or gDNA derived from T cells, B-cell-depleted T cells, or PBMCs. The dataset comprised deeply sampled blood TCRbeta repertoires from subjects exposed to, actively infected with, or recovered from COVID-19. The repertoires were made available in a free public database intended to serve as a resource for research on the immune response to SARS-CoV-2. The samples were drawn from the first 160 participants of the ongoing ImmuneRACE study and from 1,254 subjects provided by 6 global collaborators. Sample metadata almost always included a de-identified subject ID, COVID-19 status, age in years and sex. Where available, HLA class I and class II types were taken from metadata supplied by the sample provider and were not determined by assay-based typing. Broader findings and caveats from the paper: The amount of clinical and demographic metadata varied by source and participant and was provided uncurated.

TCRbeta CDR3 regions were amplified from genomic DNA using the immunoSEQ Assay, a bias-controlled multiplex PCR. In the paper's pipeline: The number of nucleated cells in each sample was estimated from the amplification of reference gene primers within the assay. To quantify the absolute abundance of each unique TCRbeta CDR3 rearrangement, sequence reads were collapsed and filtered. Productive Simpson clonality was computed per sample as the square root of Simpson's diversity index over productive rearrangements. TCRdb carries this immuneACCESS record with in-frame sequences only. Its versions omit some clonotypes, under half of them owing to an unresolved V gene in the studies checked, with the rest unexplained. For V, J and clone size, that table is used; D and trimming come from the DNA. The sample has fewer than 300,000 clones on record, 84% of them singletons. The ten largest clones take up around 7.8% of the sample.

Whole blood was collected in K2EDTA tubes by collaborating institutions according to the institutions' own protocols. Collaborator samples were shipped for TCRbeta analysis as frozen whole blood, isolated PBMCs, or DNA extracted from either sample type. The source of this sequence is a human donor in a cohort sampled during active COVID-19. The rearrangement joined TRBV3-1 (or the pseudogene TRBV3-2) to TRBJ2-5; 8 bases in the middle match TRBD2. Sequenced sample: peripheral blood. The DNA sequence follows: TGTGCCAGCAGCCAAGATCTGGCGGGGGGACAAGAGACCCAGTACTTC. It is translated as CASSQDLAGGQETQYF.